These T cell receptor beta chains were read from a single sample in a study of T cells in Graves' hyperthyroidism and ophthalmopathy. TCRdb ran MiXCR on the multiplex PCR reads and lists one entry per CDR3 protein. Here the sample spans some 350,000 distinct CDR3 sequences, roughly 25% being singletons. Sequenced sample: blood. The receptors stem from a man aged 45-65 years with Graves' hyperthyroidism. The conserved cysteine and the conserved F or W are not part of the CDR3 here.

V: TRBV10-3; J: TRBJ2-2; CDR3: AISESGLAGELF
V: TRBV2; J: TRBJ2-7; CDR3: ASSEERVSYEQY
V: TRBV6-1; J: TRBJ1-6; CDR3: AISESQLSSPLH
V: TRBV30; J: TRBJ2-7; CDR3: AWASGSSYEQY
V: TRBV2; J: TRBJ2-5; CDR3: ASSATSGMGQETQY
V: TRBV4-1; J: TRBJ2-7; CDR3: ASSQAGSGAYEQY
V: TRBV20-1; J: TRBJ1-1; CDR3: SARDPQRSEAF
V: TRBV3-1; J: TRBJ2-5; CDR3: ASSQSLGDQETQY
V: TRBV5-1; J: TRBJ2-1; CDR3: ASSLALAGASYNEQF
V: TRBV5-1; J: TRBJ2-7; CDR3: ASSLLQGVYEQY
V: TRBV5-1; J: TRBJ1-1; CDR3: ASSLAPGTEAF
V: TRBV20-1; J: TRBJ2-7; CDR3: SASAPGPYHEQY
V: TRBV14; J: TRBJ1-6; CDR3: ASSQDQGAYSPLH
V: TRBV3-1; J: TRBJ1-3; CDR3: ASSQVRASGNTIY
V: TRBV12-3/TRBV12-4; J: TRBJ2-5; CDR3: ASRRGTSGQETQY
V: TRBV6-1; J: TRBJ1-2; CDR3: ASRDSTNYGYT
V: TRBV6-1; J: TRBJ2-1; CDR3: ASMVQASYNEQF
V: TRBV12-3/TRBV12-4; J: TRBJ2-1; CDR3: ASSLLAGAAEQF
V: TRBV6-6; J: TRBJ2-3; CDR3: ASSYAYPSGRATDTQY
V: TRBV19; J: TRBJ1-2; CDR3: ASEDRSWHYGYT
V: TRBV20-1; J: TRBJ2-7; CDR3: SAGTDYEQY
V: TRBV5-1; J: TRBJ1-2; CDR3: ASSLDRGRRGYT
V: TRBV19; J: TRBJ2-2; CDR3: ASSIEPGHGELF
V: TRBV20-1; J: TRBJ2-7; CDR3: SARTSGRAGHEQY
V: TRBV11-2; J: TRBJ2-3; CDR3: ASSLTTSLSSQY
V: TRBV20-1; J: TRBJ2-5; CDR3: SARDTSGQETQY
V: TRBV2; J: TRBJ1-5; CDR3: ASRPPGGNQPQH
V: TRBV19; J: TRBJ1-1; CDR3: ASSVTGTSEAF
V: TRBV2; J: TRBJ2-1; CDR3: ASSDQFGGEQF
V: TRBV7-8; J: TRBJ1-3; CDR3: ASSARTYSGNTIY